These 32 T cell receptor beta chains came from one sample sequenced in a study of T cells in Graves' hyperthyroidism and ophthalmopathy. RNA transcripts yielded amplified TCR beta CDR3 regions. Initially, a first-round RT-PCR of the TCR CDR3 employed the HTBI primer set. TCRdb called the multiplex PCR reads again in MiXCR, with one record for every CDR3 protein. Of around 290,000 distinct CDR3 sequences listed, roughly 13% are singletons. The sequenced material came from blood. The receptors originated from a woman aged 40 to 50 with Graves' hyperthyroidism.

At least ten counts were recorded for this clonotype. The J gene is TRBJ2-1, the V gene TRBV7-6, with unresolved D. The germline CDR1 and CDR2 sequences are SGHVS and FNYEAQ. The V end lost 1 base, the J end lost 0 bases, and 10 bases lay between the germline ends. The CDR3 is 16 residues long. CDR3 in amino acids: CASSLDPPSSYNEQFF. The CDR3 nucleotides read TGTGCCAGCAGCTTAGACCCCCCTAGCTCCTACAATGAGCAGTTCTTC.

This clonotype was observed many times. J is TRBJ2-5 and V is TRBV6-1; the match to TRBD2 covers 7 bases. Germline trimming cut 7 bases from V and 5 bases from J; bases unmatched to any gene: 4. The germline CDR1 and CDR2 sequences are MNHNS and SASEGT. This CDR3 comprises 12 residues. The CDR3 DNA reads TGTGCCAGCAAGTACGGGGGGGAGACCCAGTACTTC. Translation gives CASKYGGETQYF.

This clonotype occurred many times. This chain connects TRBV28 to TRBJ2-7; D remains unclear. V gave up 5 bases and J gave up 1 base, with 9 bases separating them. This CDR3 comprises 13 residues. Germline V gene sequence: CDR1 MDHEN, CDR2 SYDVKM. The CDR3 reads CASSPDVSYEQYF. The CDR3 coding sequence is TGTGCCAGCAGTCCGGACGTTTCCTACGAGCAGTACTTC.

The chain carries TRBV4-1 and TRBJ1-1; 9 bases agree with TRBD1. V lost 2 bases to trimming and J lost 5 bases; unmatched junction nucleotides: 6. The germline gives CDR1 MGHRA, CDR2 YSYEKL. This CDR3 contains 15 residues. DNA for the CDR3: TGCGCCAGCAGCCAACCCGGGACAGGGAAAACTGAAGCTTTCTTT. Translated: CASSQPGTGKTEAFF.

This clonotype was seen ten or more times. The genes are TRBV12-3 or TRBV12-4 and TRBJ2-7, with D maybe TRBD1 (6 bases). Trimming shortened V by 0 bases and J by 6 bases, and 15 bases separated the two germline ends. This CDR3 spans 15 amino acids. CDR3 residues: CASSLAAQGKAEQYF. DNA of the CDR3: TGTGCCAGCAGTTTAGCTGCACAGGGCAAGGCCGAGCAGTACTTC.

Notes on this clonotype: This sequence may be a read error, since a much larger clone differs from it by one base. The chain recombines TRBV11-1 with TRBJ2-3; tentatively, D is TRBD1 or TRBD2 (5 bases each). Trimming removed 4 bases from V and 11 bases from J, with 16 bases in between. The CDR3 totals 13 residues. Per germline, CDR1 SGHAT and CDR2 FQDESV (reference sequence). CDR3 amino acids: CASSYGTERWQYF. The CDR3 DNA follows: TGTGCCAGCAGCTACGGGACGGAAAGGTGGCAGTATTTT.

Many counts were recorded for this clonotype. The DNA of the CDR3 is TGTGCCAGCAGCATTTCGGACAGTCACACTGAAGCTTTCTTT. Translating it yields CASSISDSHTEAFF. The chain has TRBV6-1 and TRBJ1-1, with a tentative D call TRBD1 (6 bases). Germline V gene lookup returns CDR1 MNHNS and CDR2 SASEGT. The V end was cut by 6 bases, the J end by 3 bases, with 14 bases between. CDR3 length equals 14 residues.

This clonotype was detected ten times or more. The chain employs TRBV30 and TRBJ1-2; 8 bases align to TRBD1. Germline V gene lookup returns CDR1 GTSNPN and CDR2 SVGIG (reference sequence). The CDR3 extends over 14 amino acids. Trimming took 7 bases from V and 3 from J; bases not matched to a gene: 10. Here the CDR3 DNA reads TGTGCCTCCCGTACAGGGGGGGGGTACTATGGCTACACCTTC. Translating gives CASRTGGGYYGYTF. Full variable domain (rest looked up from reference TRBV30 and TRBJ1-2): SQTIHQWPATLVQPVGSPLSLECTVEGTSNPNLYWYRQAAGRGLQLLFYSVGIGQISSEVPQNLSASRPQDRQFILSSKKLLLSDSGFYLCASRTGGGYYGYTFGSGTRLTVV.

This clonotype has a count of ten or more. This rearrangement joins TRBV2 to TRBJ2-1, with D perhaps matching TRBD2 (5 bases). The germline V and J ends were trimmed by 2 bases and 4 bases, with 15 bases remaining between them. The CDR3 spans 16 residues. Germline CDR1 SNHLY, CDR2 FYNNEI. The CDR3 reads CASSESRRAAYNEQFF. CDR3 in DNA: TGTGCCAGCAGTGAAAGTAGACGAGCGGCATACAATGAGCAGTTCTTC.

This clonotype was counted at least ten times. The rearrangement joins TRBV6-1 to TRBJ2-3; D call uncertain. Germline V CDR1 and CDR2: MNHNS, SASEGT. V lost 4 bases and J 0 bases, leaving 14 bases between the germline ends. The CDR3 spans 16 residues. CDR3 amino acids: CASSGKAVLSTDTQYF. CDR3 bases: TGTGCCAGCAGTGGAAAGGCGGTCCTTAGCACAGATACGCAGTATTTT.

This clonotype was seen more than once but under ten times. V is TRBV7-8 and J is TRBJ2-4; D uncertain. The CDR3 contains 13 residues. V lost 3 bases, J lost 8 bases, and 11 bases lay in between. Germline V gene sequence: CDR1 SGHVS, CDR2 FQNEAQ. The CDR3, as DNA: TGTGCCAGCAGCTTTGCGCTAGAGGACATTCAGTACTTC. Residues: CASSFALEDIQYF. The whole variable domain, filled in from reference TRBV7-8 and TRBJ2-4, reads GAGVSQSPRYKVAKRGQDVALRCDPISGHVSLFWYQQALGQGPEFLTYFQNEAQLDKSGLPSDRFFAERPEGSVSTLKIQRTQQEDSAVYLCASSFALEDIQYFGAGTRLSVL.

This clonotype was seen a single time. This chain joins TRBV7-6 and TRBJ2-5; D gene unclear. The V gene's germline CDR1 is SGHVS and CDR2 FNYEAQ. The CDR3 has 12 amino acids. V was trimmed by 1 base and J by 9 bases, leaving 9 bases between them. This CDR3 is CASSLEFGAQYF. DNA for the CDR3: TGTGCCAGCAGCTTAGAGTTTGGGGCCCAGTACTTC.

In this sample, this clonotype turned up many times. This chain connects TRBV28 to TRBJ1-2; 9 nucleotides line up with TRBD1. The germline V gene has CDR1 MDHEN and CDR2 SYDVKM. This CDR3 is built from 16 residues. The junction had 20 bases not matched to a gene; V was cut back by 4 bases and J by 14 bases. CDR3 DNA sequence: TGTGCCAGCAGTTGGGACAGGGTAGAGGGGGTACCGATCGAAACCTTC. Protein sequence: CASSWDRVEGVPIETF.

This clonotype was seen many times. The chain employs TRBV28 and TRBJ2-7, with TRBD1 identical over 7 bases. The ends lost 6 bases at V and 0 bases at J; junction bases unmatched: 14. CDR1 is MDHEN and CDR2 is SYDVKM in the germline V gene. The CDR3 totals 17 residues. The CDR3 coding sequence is TGTGCCAGCAGAGAACCTCCAGGGACAGCATACTCCTACGAGCAGTACTTC. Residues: CASREPPGTAYSYEQYF.

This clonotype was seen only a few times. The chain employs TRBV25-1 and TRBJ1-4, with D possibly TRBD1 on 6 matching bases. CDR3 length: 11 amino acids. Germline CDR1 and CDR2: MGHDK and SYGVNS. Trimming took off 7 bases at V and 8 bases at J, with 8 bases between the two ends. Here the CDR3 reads CASTRGEKLFF. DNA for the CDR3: TGTGCCAGCACCAGGGGAGAAAAACTGTTTTTT.

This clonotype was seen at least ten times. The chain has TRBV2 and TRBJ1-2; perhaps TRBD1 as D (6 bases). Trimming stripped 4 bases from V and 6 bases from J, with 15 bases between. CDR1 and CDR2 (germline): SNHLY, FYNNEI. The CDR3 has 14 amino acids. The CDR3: CASSAGASRDGYTF. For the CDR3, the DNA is TGTGCCAGCAGTGCAGGGGCTAGTCGGGATGGCTACACCTTC.

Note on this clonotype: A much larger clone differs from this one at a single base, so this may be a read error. For the CDR3, the DNA is TGTGCCAGCGCTGAAACAAAAGAGACCCAGTACTTC. Protein product: CASAETKETQYF. The chain is built from TRBV18 and TRBJ2-5, with D unresolved. The CDR3 covers 12 residues. V was clipped by 8 bases and J by 3 bases, with 10 bases between them. Germline assignment: CDR1 KGHSH and CDR2 LQKENI.

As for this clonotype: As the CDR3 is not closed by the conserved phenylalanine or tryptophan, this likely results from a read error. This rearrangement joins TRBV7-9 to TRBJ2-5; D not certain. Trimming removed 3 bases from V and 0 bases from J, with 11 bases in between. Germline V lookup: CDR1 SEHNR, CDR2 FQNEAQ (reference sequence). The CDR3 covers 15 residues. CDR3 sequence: CASSLSADYQETQYV. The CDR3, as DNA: TGTGCCAGCAGCTTGTCGGCGGATTACCAAGAGACCCAGTACGTC.

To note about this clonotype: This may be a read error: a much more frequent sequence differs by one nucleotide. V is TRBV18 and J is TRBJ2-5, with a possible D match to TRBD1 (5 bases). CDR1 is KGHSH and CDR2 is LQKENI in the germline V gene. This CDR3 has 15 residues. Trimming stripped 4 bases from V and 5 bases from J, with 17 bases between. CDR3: CASSLPGPPGETQYF. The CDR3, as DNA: TGTGCCAGCTCACTCCCAGGGCCGCCCGGGGAGACCCAGTACTTC.

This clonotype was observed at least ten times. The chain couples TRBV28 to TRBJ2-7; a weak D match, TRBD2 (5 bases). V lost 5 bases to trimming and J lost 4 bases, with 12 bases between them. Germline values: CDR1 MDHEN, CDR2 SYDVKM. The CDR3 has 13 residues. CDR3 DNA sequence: TGTGCCAGCAGTCCGGGAACCCCGTACGAGCAGTACTTC. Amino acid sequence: CASSPGTPYEQYF.

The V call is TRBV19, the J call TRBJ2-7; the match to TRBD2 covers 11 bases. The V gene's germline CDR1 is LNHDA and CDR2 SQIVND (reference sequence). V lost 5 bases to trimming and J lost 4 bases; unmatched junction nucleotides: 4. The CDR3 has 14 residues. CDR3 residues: CASSEGLAAYEQYF. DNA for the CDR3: TGTGCCAGTAGTGAGGGACTAGCGGCTTACGAGCAGTACTTC. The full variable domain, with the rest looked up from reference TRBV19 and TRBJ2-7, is DGGITQSPKYLFRKEGQNVTLSCEQNLNHDAMYWYRQDPGQGLRLIYYSQIVNDFQKGDIAEGYSVSREKKESFPLTVTSAQKNPTAFYLCASSEGLAAYEQYFGPGTRLTVT.

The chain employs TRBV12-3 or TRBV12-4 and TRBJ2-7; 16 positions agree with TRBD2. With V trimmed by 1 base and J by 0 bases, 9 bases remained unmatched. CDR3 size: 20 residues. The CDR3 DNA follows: TGTGCCAGCAGTTTAGAGGAAGGGACTAGCGGGAGGGAGAGCTCCTACGAGCAGTACTTC. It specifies CASSLEEGTSGRESSYEQYF.

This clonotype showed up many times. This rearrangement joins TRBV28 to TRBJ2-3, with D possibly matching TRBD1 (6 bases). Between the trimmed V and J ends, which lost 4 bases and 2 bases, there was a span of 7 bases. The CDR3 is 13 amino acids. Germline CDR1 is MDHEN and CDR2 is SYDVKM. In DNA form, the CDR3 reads TGTGCCAGCAGTTACAGGGTCACAGATACGCAGTATTTT. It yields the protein CASSYRVTDTQYF.

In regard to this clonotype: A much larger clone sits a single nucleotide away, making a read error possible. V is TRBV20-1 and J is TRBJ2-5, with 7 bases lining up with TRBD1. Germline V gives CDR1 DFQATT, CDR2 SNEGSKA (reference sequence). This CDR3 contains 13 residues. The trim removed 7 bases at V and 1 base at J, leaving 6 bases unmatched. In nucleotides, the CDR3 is TGCAGTGTCCGGCCAGGGGGCCAAGAGACCCAGTACTTC. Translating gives CSVRPGGQETQYF.

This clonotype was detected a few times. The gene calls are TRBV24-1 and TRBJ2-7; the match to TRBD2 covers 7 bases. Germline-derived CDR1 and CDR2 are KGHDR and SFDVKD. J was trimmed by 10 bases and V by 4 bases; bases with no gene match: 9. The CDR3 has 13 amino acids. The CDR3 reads CATSDRWDYRQYF. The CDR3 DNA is TGTGCCACCAGTGACAGGTGGGACTACCGACAGTACTTC.

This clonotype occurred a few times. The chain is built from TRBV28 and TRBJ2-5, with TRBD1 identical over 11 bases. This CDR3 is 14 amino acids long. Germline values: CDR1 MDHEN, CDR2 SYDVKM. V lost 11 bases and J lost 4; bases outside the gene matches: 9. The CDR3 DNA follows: TGTGCCTCCGGCGGGACAGGGGGTGGAGAGACCCAGTACTTC. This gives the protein CASGGTGGGETQYF.

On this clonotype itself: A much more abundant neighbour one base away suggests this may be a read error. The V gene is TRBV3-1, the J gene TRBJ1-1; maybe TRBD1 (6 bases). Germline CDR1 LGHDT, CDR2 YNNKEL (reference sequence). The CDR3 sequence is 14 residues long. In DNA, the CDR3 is TGTGCCTGCAGTCCAAGAAACAGGGACACTGAAGCTTTCTTT. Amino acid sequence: CACSPRNRDTEAFF.

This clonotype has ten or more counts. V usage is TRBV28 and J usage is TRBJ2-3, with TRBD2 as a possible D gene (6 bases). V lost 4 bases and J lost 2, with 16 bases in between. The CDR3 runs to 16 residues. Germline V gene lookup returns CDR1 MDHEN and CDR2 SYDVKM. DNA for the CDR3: TGTGCCAGCAGTTCCACGGGAGAGGACCCCACAGATACGCAGTATTTT. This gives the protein CASSSTGEDPTDTQYF.

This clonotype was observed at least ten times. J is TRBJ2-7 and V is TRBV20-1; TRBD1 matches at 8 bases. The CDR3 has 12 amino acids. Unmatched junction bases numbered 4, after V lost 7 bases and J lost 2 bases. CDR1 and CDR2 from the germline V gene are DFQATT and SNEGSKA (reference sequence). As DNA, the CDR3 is TGCAGTGTCCAGGACAGGGCCTACGAGCAGTACTTC. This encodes CSVQDRAYEQYF.

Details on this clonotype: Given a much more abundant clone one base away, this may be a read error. The CDR3 sequence: CAWVPQGGRGYTF. CDR3 in DNA: TGTGCCTGGGTCCCCCAAGGAGGGAGAGGCTACACCTTC. The chain couples TRBV30 to TRBJ1-2; D remains unclear. Trimming took 5 bases from V and 8 from J, leaving 18 bases between them. The CDR3 consists of 13 residues. Germline V gene data show CDR1 as GTSNPN and CDR2 as SVGIG (reference sequence). The full variable domain, its missing parts supplied by reference TRBV30 and TRBJ1-2, is SQTIHQWPATLVQPVGSPLSLECTVEGTSNPNLYWYRQAAGRGLQLLFYSVGIGQISSEVPQNLSASRPQDRQFILSSKKLLLSDSGFYLCAWVPQGGRGYTFGSGTRLTVV.

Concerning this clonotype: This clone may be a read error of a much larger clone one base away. This CDR3 reads CASTTLNEQFF. CDR3 DNA: TGTGCCAGCACCACCCTCAATGAGCAGTTCTTC. The chain links TRBV6-1 to TRBJ2-1; D call uncertain. CDR3 length: 11 amino acids. V was trimmed by 7 bases and J by 6 bases, leaving 7 bases between them. The germline V gene encodes CDR1 MNHNS and CDR2 SASEGT.

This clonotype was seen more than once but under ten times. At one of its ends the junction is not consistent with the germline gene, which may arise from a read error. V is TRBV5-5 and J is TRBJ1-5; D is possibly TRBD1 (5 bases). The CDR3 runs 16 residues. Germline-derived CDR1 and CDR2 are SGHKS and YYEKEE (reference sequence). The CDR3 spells CASSLGVGSCNQPQHF. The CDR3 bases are TGCGCCAGCAGCTTAGGGGTGGGCAGCTGCAATCAGCCCCAGCATTTT.